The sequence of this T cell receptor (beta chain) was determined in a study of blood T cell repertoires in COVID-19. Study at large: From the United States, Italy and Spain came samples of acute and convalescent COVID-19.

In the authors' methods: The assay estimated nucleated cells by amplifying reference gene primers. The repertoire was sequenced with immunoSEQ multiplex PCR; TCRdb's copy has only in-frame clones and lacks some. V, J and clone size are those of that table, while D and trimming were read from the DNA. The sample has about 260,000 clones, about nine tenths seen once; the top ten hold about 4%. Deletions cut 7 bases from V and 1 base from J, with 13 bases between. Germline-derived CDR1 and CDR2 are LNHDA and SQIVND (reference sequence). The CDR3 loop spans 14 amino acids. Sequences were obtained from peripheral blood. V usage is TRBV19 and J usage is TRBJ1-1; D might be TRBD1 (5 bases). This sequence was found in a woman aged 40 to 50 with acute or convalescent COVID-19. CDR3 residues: CASKTQDTNTEAFF. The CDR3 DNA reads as TGTGCCAGTAAGACCCAGGACACGAACACTGAAGCTTTCTTT. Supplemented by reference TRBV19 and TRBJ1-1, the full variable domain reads DGGITQSPKYLFRKEGQNVTLSCEQNLNHDAMYWYRQDPGQGLRLIYYSQIVNDFQKGDIAEGYSVSREKKESFPLTVTSAQKNPTAFYLCASKTQDTNTEAFFGQGTRLTVV.